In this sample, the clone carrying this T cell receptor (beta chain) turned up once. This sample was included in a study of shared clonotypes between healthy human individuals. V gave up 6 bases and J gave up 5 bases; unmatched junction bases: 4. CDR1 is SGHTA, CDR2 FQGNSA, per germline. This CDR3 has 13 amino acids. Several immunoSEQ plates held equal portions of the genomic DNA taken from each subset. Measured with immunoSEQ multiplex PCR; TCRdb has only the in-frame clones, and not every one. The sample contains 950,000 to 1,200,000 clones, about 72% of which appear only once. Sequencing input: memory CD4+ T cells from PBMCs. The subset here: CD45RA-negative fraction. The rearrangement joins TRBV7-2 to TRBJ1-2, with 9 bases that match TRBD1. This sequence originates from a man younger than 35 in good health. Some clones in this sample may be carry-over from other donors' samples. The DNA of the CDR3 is TGTGCCAGCAGTCCCGGGACAGGGTATGGCTACACCTTC. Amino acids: CASSPGTGYGYTF.